The clone carrying this TCR beta chain was recorded many times. The antigen remains undetermined. Germline V gene data show CDR1 as MDHEN and CDR2 as SYDVKM. The V segment lost 6 bases and the J segment 8 bases; nucleotides outside the gene matches: 11. This CDR3 spans 14 amino acids. The data are from a study of CD8 T cells in ankylosing spondylitis. Study-level points and caveats: Clones linked to disease, bearing a CD8+ phenotype, were relatively rare in peripheral blood. Reportedly, disease-linked clones are significantly enriched in ankylosing spondylitis patients' matched synovial fluid.

TCRdb re-called the 5' RACE reads through MiXCR, storing one row per CDR3 protein. The table shows some 140,000 distinct CDR3 sequences, with around 10% occurring only once. The origin of this receptor is a female donor with ankylosing spondylitis or in good health (not recorded which). The V and J genes are TRBV28 and TRBJ1-2; 8 nucleotides align to TRBD1. Sequenced: blood, either unsorted or a sorted T cell fraction (not recorded which). The CDR3 nucleotides are TGTGCCAGCAGGGGGAATCAGGGGGCGCTGGGCTACACCTTC. Translated: CASRGNQGALGYTF.